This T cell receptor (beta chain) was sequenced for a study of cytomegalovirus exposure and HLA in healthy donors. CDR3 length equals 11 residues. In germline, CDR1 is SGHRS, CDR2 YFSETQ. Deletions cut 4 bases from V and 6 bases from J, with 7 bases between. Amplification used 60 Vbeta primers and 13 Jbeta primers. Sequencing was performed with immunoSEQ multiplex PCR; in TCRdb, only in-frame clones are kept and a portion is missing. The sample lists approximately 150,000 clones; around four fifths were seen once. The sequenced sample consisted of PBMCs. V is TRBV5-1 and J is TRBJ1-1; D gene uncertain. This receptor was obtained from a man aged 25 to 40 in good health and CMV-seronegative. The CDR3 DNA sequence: TGCGCCAGCAGCGCGGGCCCTGAAGCTTTCTTT. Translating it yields CASSAGPEAFF. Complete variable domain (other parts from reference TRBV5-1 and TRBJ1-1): KAGVTQTPRYLIKTRGQQVTLSCSPISGHRSVSWYQQTPGQGLQFLFEYFSETQRNKGNFPGRFSGRQFSNSRSEMNVSTLELGDSALYLCASSAGPEAFFGQGTRLTVV.